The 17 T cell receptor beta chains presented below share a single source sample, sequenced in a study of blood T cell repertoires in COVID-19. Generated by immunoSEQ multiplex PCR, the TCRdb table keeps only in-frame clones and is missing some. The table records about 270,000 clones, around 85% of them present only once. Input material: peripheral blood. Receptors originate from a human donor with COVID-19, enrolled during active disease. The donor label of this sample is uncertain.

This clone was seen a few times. The CDR3, as DNA: TGTGCCACCTCGCGAGGCGAGTCCTACGAGCAGTACTTC. Its protein product is CATSRGESYEQYF. This chain joins TRBV12-3 or TRBV12-4 and TRBJ2-7; D not resolved. V was pared by 10 bases and J by 1 base, with 14 bases between. The CDR3 runs to 13 residues.

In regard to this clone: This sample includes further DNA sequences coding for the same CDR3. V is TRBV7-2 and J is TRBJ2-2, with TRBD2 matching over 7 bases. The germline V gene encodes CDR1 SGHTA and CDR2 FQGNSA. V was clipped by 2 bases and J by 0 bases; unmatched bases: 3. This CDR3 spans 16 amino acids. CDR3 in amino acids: CASSLLAGANTGELFF. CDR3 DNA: TGTGCCAGCAGCTTACTTGCGGGGGCGAACACCGGGGAGCTGTTTTTT.

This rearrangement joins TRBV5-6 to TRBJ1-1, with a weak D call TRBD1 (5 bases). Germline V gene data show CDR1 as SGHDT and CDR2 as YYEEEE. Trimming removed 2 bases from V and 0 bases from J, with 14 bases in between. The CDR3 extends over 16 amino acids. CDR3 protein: CASSLISPGMNTEAFF. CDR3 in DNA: TGTGCCAGCAGCTTAATCTCCCCAGGGATGAACACTGAAGCTTTCTTT.

Here the CDR3 reads CASSSLAASPGDTQYF. As DNA, the CDR3 is TGCGCCAGCAGCTCTCTAGCGGCCTCACCGGGTGATACGCAGTATTTT. This chain uses TRBV5-1 with TRBJ2-3; TRBD2 agrees at 7 bases. Germline lookup yields CDR1 SGHRS and CDR2 YFSETQ. The J segment lost 6 bases and the V segment lost 3 bases, leaving 13 bases of the junction unmatched. This CDR3 contains 16 residues.

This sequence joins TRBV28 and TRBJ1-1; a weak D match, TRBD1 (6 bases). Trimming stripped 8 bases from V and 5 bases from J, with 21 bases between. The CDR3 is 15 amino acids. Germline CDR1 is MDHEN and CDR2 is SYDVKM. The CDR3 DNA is TGTGCCAGCGCGTCAACCACAGGGCGGGGGACTGAAGCTTTCTTT. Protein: CASASTTGRGTEAFF.

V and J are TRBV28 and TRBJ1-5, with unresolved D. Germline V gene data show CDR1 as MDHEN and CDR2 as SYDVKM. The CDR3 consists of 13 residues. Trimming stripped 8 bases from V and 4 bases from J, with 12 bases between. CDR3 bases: TGTGCCAGCGACCCTCGGGGTAATCAGCCCCAGCATTTT. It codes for CASDPRGNQPQHF.

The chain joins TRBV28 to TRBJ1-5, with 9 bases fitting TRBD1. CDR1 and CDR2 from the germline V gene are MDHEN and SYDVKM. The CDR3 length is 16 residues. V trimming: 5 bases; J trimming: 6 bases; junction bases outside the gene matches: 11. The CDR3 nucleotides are TGTGCCAGCAGTACGATACGACAGGGGGACGGTCAGCCCCAGCATTTT. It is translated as CASSTIRQGDGQPQHF.

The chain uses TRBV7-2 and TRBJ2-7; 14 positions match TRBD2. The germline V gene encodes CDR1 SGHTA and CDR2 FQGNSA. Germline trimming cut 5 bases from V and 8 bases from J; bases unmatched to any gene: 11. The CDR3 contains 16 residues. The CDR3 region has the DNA TGTGCCAGCAGCCTGACTAGCGGGAGGGCCGGGGGAAAGCAGTACTTC. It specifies CASSLTSGRAGGKQYF.

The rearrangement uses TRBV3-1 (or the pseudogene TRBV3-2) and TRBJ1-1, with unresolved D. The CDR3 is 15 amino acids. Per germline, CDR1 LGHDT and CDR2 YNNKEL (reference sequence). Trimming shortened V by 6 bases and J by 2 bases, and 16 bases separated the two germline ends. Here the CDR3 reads CASSLMGRINTEAFF. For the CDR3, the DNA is TGTGCCAGCAGTTTAATGGGGAGGATAAACACTGAAGCTTTCTTT.

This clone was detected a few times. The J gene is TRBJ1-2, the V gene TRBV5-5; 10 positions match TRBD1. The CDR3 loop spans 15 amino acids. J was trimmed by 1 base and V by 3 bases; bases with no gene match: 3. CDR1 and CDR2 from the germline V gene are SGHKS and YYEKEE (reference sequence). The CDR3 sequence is CASSWGTGVNYGYTF. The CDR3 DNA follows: TGTGCCAGCAGCTGGGGGACAGGGGTTAACTATGGCTACACCTTC.

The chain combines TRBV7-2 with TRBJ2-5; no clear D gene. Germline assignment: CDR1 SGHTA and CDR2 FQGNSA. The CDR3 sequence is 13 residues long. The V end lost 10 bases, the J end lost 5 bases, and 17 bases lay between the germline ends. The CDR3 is CATSFSLQETQYF. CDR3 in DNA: TGTGCCACGTCCTTTTCCCTCCAGGAGACCCAGTACTTC.

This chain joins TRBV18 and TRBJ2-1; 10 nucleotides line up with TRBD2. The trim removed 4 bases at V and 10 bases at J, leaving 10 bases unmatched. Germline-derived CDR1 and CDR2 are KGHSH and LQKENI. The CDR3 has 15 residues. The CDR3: CASSRGTSERGEQFF. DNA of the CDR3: TGTGCCAGCTCACGGGGGACTAGCGAGCGGGGGGAGCAGTTCTTC.

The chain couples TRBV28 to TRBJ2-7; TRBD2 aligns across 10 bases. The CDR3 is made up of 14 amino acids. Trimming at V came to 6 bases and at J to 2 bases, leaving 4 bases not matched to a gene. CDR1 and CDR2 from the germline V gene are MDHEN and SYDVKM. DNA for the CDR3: TGTGCCAGCAGGAAGCGGGAGGGCCCCTACGAGCAGTACTTC. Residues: CASRKREGPYEQYF. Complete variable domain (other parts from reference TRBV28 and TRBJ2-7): DVKVTQSSRYLVKRTGEKVFLECVQDMDHENMFWYRQDPGLGLRLIYFSYDVKMKEKGDIPEGYSVSREKKERFSLILESASTNQTSMYLCASRKREGPYEQYFGPGTRLTVT.

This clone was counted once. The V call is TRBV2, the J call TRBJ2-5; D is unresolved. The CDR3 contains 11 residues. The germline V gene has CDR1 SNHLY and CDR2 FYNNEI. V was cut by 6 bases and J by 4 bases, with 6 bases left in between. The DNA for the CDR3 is TGTGCCAGCAGGCTAGGAGAGACCCAGTACTTC. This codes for CASRLGETQYF.

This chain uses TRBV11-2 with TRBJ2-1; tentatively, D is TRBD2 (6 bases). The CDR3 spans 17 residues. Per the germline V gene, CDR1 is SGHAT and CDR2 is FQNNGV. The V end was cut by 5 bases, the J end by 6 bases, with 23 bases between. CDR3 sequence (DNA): TGTGCCAGCAGCCCTAGAGGGGCGGGAAGAGGGGTCAATGAGCAGTTCTTC. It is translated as CASSPRGAGRGVNEQFF. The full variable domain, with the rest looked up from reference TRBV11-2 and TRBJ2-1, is EAGVAQSPRYKIIEKRQSVAFWCNPISGHATLYWYQQILGQGPKLLIQFQNNGVVDDSQLPKDRFSAERLKGVDSTLKIQPAKLEDSAVYLCASSPRGAGRGVNEQFFGPGTRLTVL.

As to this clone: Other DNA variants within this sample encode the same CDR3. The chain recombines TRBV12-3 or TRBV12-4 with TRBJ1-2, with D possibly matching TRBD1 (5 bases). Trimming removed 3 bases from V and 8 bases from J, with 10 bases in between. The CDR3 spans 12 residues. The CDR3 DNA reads TGTGCCAGCAGTTTCACGGGGGAAGGCTACACCTTC. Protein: CASSFTGEGYTF.

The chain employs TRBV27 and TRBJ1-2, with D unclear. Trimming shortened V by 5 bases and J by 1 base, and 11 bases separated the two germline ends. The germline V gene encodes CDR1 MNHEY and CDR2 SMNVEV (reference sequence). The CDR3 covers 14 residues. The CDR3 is CASSPIEGNYGYTF. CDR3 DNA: TGTGCCAGCAGTCCCATCGAGGGTAACTATGGCTACACCTTC.